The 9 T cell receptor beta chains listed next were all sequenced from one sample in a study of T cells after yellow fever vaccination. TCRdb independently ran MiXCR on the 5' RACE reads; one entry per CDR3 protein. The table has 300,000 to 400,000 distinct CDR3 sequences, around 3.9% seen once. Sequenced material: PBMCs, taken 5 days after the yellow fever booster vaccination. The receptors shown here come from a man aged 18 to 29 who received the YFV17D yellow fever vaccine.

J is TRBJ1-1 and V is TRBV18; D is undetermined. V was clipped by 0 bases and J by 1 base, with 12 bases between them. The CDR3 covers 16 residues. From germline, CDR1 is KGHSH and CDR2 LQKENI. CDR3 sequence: CASSPPNTRGNTEAFF. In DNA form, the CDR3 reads TGTGCCAGCTCACCACCGAATACCCGGGGGAACACTGAAGCTTTCTTT.

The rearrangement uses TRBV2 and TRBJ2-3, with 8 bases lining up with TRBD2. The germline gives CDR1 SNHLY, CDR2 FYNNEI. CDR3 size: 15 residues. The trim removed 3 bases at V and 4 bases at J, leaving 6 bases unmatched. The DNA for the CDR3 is TGTGCCAGCAGTGATCCGGGGGGGGACTCAGATACGCAGTATTTT. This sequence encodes CASSDPGGDSDTQYF.

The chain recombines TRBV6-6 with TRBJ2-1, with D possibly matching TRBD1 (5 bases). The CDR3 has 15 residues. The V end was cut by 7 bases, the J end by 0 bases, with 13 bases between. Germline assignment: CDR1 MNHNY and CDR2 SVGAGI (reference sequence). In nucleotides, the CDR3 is TGTGCCAGCAACGAAGGGGTGAGCTCCTACAATGAGCAGTTCTTC. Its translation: CASNEGVSSYNEQFF.

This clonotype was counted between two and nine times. CDR3 coding DNA: TGTGCCAGCAGCTTTCGCGGGGGGAAAAACATTCAGTACTTC. This codes for CASSFRGGKNIQYF. The chain recombines TRBV7-8 with TRBJ2-4; TRBD2 matches 8 bases. There are 14 residues in the CDR3. The germline CDR1 and CDR2 sequences are SGHVS and FQNEAQ. V lost 3 bases, J lost 4 bases, and 2 bases stayed unmatched.

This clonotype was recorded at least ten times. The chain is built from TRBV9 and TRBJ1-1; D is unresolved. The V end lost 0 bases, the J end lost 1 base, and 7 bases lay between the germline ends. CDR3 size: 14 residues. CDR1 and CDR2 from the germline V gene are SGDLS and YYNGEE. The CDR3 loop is CASSVVQSNTEAFF. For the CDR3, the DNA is TGTGCCAGCAGCGTAGTCCAGTCGAACACTGAAGCTTTCTTT. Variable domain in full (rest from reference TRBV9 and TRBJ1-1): DSGVTQTPKHLITATGQRVTLRCSPRSGDLSVYWYQQSLDQGLQFLIQYYNGEERAKGNILERFSAQQFPDLHSELNLSSLELGDSALYFCASSVVQSNTEAFFGQGTRLTVV.

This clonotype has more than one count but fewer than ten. As DNA, the CDR3 is TGTGCCACCCAGGGGGGGGCAAACCCTAACTATGGCTACACCTTC. The encoded protein is CATQGGANPNYGYTF. This chain connects TRBV15 to TRBJ1-2, with TRBD1 matching over 7 bases. Per germline, CDR1 LNHNV and CDR2 YYDKDF (reference sequence). This CDR3 has 15 amino acids. Trimming removed 8 bases from V and 0 bases from J; junction bases left unmatched: 9.

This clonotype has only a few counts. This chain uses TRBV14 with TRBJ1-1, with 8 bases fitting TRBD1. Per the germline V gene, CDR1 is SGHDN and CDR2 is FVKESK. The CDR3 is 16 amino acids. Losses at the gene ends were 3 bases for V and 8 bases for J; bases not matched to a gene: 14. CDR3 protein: CASSQGVADRALEAFF. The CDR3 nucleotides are TGTGCCAGCAGCCAGGGGGTGGCGGACAGGGCCTTGGAAGCTTTCTTT.

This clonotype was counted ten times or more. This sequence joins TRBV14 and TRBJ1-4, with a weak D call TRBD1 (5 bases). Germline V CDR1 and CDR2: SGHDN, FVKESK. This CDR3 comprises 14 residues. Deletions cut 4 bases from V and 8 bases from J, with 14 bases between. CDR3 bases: TGTGCCAGCAGCCCCAGGGATGCGAGGGAAAAACTGTTTTTT. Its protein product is CASSPRDAREKLFF.

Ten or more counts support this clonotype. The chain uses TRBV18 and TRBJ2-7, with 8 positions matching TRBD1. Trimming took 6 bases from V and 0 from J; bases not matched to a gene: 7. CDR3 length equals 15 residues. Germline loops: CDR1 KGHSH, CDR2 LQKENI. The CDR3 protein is CASSPRGTGSYEQYV. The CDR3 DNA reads TGTGCCAGCTCCCCAAGGGGGACAGGCTCCTACGAGCAGTACGTC.